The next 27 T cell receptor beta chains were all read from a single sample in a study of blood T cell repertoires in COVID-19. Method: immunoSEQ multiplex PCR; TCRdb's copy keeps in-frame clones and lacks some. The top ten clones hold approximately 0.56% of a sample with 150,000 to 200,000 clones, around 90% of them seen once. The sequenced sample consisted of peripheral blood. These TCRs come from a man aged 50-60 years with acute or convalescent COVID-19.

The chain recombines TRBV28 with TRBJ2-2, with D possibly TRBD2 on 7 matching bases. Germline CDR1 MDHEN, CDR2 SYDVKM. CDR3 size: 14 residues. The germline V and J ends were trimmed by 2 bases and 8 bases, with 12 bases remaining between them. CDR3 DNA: TGTGCCAGCAGTTTAGGGGGGGCGAGTGGGGAGCTGTTTTTT. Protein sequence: CASSLGGASGELFF.

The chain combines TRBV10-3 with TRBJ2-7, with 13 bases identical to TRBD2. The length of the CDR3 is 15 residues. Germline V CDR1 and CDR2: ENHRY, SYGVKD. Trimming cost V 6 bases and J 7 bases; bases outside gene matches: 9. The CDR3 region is CAIRDGLAGVGEQYF. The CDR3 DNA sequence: TGTGCCATCAGAGATGGACTAGCGGGAGTCGGGGAGCAGTACTTC.

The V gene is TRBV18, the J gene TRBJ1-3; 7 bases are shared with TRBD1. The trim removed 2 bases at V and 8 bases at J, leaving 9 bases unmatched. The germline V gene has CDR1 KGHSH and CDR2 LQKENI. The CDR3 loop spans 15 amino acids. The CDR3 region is CASSPYRGQGDTIYF. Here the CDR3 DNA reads TGTGCCAGCTCACCATACAGGGGCCAGGGGGACACCATATATTTT.

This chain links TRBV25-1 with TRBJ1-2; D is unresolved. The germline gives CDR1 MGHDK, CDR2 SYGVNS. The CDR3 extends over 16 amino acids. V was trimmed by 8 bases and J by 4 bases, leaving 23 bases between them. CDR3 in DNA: TGTGCCAGCTCCCCCGGCGGCCTAAAAGCGGGCTATGGCTACACCTTC. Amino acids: CASSPGGLKAGYGYTF.

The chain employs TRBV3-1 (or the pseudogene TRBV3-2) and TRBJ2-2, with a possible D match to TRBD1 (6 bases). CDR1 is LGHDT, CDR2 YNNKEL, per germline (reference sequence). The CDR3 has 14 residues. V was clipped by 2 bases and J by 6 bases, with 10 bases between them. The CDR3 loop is CASSQTGHSGELFF. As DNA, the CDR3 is TGTGCCAGCAGCCAAACAGGGCATTCCGGGGAGCTGTTTTTT.

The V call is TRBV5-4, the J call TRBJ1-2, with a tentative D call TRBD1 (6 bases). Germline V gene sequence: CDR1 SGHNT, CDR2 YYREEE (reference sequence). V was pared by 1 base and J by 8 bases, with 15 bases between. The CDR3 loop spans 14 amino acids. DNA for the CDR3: TGTGCCAGCAGCTTGAGTGAGAACAGGGTCGGCTACACCTTC. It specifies CASSLSENRVGYTF.

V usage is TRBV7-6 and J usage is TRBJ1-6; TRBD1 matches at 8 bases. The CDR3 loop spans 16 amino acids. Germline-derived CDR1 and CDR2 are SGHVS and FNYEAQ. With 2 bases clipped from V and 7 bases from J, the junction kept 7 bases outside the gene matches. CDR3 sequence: CASSLTDRGGNSPLHF. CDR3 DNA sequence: TGTGCCAGCAGCTTAACAGACAGGGGTGGGAATTCACCCCTCCACTTT.

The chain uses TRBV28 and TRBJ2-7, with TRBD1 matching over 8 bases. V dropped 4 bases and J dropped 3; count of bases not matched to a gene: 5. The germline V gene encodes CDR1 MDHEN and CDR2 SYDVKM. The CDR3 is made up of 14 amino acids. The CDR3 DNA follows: TGTGCCAGCAGTTCAAGACAGGGGTACTACGAGCAGTACGTC. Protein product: CASSSRQGYYEQYV.

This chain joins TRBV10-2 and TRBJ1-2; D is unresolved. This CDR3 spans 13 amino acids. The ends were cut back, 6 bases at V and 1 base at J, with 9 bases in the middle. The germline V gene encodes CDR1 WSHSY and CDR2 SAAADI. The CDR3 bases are TGCGCCAGCAGGAACACGTTTAACTATGGCTACACCTTC. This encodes CASRNTFNYGYTF.

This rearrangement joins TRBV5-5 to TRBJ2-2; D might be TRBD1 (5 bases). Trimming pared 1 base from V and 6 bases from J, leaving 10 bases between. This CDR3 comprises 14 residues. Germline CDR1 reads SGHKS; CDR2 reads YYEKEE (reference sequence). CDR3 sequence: CASSLSQGSGELFF. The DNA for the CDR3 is TGTGCCAGCAGCTTGTCCCAGGGATCCGGGGAGCTGTTTTTT.

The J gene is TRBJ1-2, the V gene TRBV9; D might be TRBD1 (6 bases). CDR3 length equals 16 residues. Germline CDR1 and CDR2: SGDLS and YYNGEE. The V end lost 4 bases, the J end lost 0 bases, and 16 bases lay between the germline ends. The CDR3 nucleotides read TGTGCCAGCAGCCCACACAGGGTTCCTGCTAACTATGGCTACACCTTC. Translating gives CASSPHRVPANYGYTF.

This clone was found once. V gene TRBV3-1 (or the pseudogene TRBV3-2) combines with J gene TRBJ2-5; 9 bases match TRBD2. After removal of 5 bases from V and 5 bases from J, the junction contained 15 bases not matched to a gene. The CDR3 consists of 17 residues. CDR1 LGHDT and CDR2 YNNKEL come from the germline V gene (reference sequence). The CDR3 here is CASSSMIAGDGAETQYF. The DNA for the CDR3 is TGTGCCAGCAGCTCAATGATAGCGGGAGATGGTGCGGAGACCCAGTACTTC.

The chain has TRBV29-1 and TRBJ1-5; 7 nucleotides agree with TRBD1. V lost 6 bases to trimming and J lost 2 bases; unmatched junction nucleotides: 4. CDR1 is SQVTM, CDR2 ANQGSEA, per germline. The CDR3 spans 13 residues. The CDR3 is CSVGQGGNQPQHF. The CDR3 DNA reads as TGCAGCGTGGGCCAGGGGGGCAATCAGCCCCAGCATTTT.

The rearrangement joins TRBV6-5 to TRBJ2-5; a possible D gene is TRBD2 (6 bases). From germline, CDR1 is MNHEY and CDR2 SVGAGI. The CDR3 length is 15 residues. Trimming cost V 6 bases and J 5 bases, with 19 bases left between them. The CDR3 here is CASSPPGLPSETQYF. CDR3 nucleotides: TGTGCCAGCAGCCCCCCGGGACTGCCGTCGGAGACCCAGTACTTC.

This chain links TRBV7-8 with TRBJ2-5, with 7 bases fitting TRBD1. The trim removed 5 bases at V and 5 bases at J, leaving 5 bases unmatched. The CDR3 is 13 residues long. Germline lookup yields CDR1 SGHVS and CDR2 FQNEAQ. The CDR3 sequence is CASSLGTVETQYF. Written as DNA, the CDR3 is TGTGCCAGCAGCCTAGGGACAGTCGAGACCCAGTACTTC.

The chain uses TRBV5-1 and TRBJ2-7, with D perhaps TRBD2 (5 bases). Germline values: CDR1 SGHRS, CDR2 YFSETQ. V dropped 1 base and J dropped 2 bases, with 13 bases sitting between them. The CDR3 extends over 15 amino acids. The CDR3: CASSLQDLSPYEQYF. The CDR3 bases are TGCGCCAGCAGCTTGCAGGACTTGTCCCCCTACGAGCAGTACTTC.

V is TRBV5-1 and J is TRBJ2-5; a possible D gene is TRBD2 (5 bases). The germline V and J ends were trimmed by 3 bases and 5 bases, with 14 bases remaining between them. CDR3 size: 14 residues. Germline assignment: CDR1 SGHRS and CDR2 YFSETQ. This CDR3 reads CASSWATGEETQYF. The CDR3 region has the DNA TGCGCCAGCAGCTGGGCGACTGGGGAGGAGACCCAGTACTTC.

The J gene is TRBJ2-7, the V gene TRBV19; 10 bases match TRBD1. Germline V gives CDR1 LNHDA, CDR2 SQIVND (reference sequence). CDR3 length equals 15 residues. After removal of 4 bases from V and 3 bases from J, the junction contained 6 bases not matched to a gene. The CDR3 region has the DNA TGTGCCAGTAGTACCGAGCGGACAGGGGGCTACGAGCAGTACTTC. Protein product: CASSTERTGGYEQYF.

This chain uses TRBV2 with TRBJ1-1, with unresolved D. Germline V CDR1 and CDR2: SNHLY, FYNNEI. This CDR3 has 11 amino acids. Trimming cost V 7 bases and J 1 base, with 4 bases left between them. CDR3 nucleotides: TGTGCCAGCATTAAGAACACTGAAGCTTTCTTT. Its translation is CASIKNTEAFF.

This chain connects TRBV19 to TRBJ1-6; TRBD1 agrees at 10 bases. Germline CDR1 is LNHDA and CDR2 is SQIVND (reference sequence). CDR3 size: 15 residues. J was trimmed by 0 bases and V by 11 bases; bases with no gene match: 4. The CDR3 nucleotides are TGTGCCTGCCGGGACAGGGGCTCCTATAATTCACCCCTCCACTTT. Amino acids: CACRDRGSYNSPLHF.

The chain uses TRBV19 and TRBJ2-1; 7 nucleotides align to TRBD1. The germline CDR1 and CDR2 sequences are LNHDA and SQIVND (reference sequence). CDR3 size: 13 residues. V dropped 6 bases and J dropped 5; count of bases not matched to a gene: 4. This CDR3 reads CASRMDRHNEQFF. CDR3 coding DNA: TGTGCCAGTAGGATGGACAGGCACAATGAGCAGTTCTTC.

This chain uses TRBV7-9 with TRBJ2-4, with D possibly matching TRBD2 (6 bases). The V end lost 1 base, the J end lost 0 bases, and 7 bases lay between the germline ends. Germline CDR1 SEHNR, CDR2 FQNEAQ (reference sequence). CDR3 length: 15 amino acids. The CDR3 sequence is CASSLGGLAKNIQYF. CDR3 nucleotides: TGTGCCAGCAGCTTAGGGGGACTAGCCAAAAACATTCAGTACTTC.

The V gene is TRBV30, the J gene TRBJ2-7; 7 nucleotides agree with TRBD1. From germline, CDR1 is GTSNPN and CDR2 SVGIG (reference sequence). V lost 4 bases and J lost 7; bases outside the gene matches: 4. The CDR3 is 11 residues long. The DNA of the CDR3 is TGTGCCTGGACAGGGGGTGGGGAGCAGTACTTC. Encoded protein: CAWTGGGEQYF.

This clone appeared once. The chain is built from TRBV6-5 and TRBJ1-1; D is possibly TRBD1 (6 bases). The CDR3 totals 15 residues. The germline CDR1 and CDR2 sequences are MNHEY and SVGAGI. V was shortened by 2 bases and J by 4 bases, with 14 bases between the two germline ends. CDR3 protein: CASSYQPTRGTEAFF. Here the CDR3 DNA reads TGTGCCAGCAGTTACCAACCGACCAGGGGCACTGAAGCTTTCTTT.

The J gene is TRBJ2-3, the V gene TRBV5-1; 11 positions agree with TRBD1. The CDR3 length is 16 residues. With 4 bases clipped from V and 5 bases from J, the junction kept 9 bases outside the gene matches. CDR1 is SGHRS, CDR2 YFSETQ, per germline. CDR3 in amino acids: CASSPPGQGAGDTQYF. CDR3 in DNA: TGCGCCAGCAGCCCCCCCGGACAGGGGGCCGGAGATACGCAGTATTTT.

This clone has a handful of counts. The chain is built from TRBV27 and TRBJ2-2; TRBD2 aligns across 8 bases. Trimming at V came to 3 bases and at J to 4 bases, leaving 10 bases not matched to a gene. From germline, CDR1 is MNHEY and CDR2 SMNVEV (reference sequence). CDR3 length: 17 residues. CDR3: CASSLARTSLPTGELFF. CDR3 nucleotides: TGTGCCAGCAGTTTGGCCCGGACTAGCTTGCCCACCGGGGAGCTGTTTTTT.

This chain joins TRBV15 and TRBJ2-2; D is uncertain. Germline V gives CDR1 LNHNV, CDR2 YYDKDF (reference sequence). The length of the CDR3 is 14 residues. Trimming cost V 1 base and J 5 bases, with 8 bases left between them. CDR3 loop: CATSRGLTTGELFF. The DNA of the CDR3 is TGTGCCACCAGCAGAGGTCTGACAACCGGGGAGCTGTTTTTT.